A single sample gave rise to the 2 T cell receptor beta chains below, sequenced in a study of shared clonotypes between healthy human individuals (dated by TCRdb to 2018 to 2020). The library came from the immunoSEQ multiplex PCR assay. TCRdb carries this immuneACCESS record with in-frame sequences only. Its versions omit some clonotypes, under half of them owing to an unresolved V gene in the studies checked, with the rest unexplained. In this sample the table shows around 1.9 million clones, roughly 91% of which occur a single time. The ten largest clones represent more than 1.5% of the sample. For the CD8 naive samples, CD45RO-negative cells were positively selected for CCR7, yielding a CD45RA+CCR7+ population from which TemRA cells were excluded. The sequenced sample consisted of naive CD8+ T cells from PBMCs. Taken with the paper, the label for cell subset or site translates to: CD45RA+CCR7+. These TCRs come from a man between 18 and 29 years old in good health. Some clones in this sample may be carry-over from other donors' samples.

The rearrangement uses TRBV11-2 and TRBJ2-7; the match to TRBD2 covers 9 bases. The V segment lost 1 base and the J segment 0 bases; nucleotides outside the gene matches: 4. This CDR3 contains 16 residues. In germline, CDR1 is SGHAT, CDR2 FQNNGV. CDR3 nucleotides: TGTGCCAGCAGCTTAGGAGGCGGGAGGGCCTCCTACGAGCAGTACTTC. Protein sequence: CASSLGGGRASYEQYF.

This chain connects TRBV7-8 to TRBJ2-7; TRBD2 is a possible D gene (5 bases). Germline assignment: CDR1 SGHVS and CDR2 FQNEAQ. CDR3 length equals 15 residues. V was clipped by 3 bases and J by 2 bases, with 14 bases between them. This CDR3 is CASSLGWGVTYEQYF. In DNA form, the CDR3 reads TGTGCCAGCAGCTTGGGGTGGGGAGTAACCTACGAGCAGTACTTC. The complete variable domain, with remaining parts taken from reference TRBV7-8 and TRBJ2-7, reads GAGVSQSPRYKVAKRGQDVALRCDPISGHVSLFWYQQALGQGPEFLTYFQNEAQLDKSGLPSDRFFAERPEGSVSTLKIQRTQQEDSAVYLCASSLGWGVTYEQYFGPGTRLTVT.